This T cell receptor beta chain comes out of a study of blood T cell repertoires in COVID-19 (TCRdb year 2020). Broadly, across the study: Samples covering the acute and convalescent phases of COVID-19 were provided by collaborators in the United States, Italy and Spain. The prospective study material was composed of cDNA or gDNA derived from T cells, B-cell-depleted T cells, or PBMCs. Deeply sampled blood TCRbeta repertoires from subjects exposed to, actively infected with, or recovered from COVID-19 were included in the dataset. The repertoires were released in a freely available public database intended as a resource for research on the immune response to SARS-CoV-2. Samples came from the ongoing ImmuneRACE study (first 160 participants) plus 1,254 subjects from 6 global collaborators. A de-identified subject ID, COVID-19 status, age in years and sex were almost always included in the sample metadata. Where HLA class I and class II types were available, the types were taken from metadata supplied by the sample provider, not from assay-based typing. Beyond this particular receptor, the publication reports: The quantity of clinical and demographic metadata differed by source and by participant and was supplied without curation.

V is clipped by 5 bases and J by 5 bases, and the sequence between their germline boundaries is 18 bases long. The CDR3, from cysteine to phenylalanine, totals 16 residues. The read is trimmed to its CDR3 DNA, 48 bases read in frame from base 1. Looking up the germline V gene yields CDR1 SGHTA and CDR2 FQGTGA. Remarks on this clone: This clone's antigen is unknown. One base away there is no much larger clone; base qualities are not given.

In the prospective study, participants were about 18 to 95 years old, resided in about two dozen geographic areas of the United States, and were enrolled through a virtual design. In the prospective study, participants were assigned to cohorts based on the clinical history participants reported in a screening survey and a study questionnaire. Recovered participants in ImmuneRACE Cohort 3 were defined by two consecutive negative NP/OP PCR tests, clearance by a healthcare professional, or resolution of symptoms. Each participant in the prospective study had whole blood, serum and a nasopharyngeal or oropharyngeal swab collected by mobile phlebotomists. Additional blood draws and questionnaires over an approximately two-month period could optionally be provided by prospective study participants. Prospective study blood samples were shipped either frozen or at room temperature before DNA extraction.

The immunoSEQ Assay, a bias-controlled multiplex PCR, was used to amplify TCRbeta CDR3 regions from genomic DNA. On the study's bioinformatics: Within the assay, amplification of reference gene primers was used to estimate how many nucleated cells each sample contained. Sequence reads were collapsed and filtered to measure the absolute abundance of every unique TCRbeta CDR3 rearrangement. For each sample, productive Simpson clonality was calculated as the square root of Simpson's diversity index over productive rearrangements. TCRdb took this table from immuneACCESS and kept in-frame rearrangements with V and J called. Such tables lack part of the clones; where checked against another copy, unresolved V genes explain under half of the gap, and the rest is unexplained. Clone size and the V and J calls come from that table; the DNA yielded D and trimming. This sample lists roughly 180,000 clones; approximately 85% were detected once. The ten most abundant clones make up about an eighth of the sample.

Sequenced: PBMCs or T cells enriched from blood (not recorded which). The chain is assembled from TRBV7-3 and TRBJ2-2; TRBD2 could be the D gene, as 5 bases match. This receptor was identified in a man aged 40-50 years who had recovered from COVID-19. The base sequence is TGTGCCAGCAGCCCACGGGGAGTTTCGGGGACCGGGGAGCTGTTTTTT. Its product reads: CASSPRGVSGTGELFF.